The 18 T cell receptor beta chains reported below all come from one sample, sequenced in a study of naive and memory T cell subsets. TCR cDNA received a 3' ligated oligonucleotide that carried a UMI. The SP2 primer and nested alpha and beta constant region primers amplified ligated cDNA in four rounds. TCRdb redid the calling of the 5' RACE reads with MiXCR, one entry per CDR3 protein. Here the sample spans approximately 49,000 distinct CDR3 sequences, approximately 4.5% being singletons. The receptor set was obtained from a female donor in good health.

This clonotype was recorded many times. The chain combines TRBV7-9 with TRBJ2-5; TRBD1 matches 8 bases. Germline CDR1 reads SEHNR; CDR2 reads FQNEAQ (reference sequence). Trimming at V came to 4 bases and at J to 5 bases, leaving 6 bases not matched to a gene. The CDR3 has 14 amino acids. CDR3 DNA: TGTGCCAGCAGCTGGGGACAGGATGTGGAGACCCAGTACTTC. Its protein product is CASSWGQDVETQYF. Full variable domain (outside the CDR3, taken from reference TRBV7-9 and TRBJ2-5): DTGVSQNPRHKITKRGQNVTFRCDPISEHNRLYWYRQTLGQGPEFLTYFQNEAQLEKSRLLSDRFSAERPKGSFSTLEIQRTEQGDSAMYLCASSWGQDVETQYFGPGTRLLVL.

This clonotype was observed at least ten times. This chain links TRBV6-6 with TRBJ1-5, with D tentatively TRBD1 (6 bases). V lost 0 bases, J lost 2 bases, and 11 bases lay in between. This CDR3 comprises 16 residues. The V gene's germline CDR1 is MNHNY and CDR2 SVGAGI (reference sequence). The CDR3 sequence is CASSYSQGPGNQPQHF. CDR3 coding DNA: TGTGCCAGCAGTTACTCGCAGGGGCCGGGCAATCAGCCCCAGCATTTT.

In nucleotides, the CDR3 is TGCGCCAGCAGCCCGGGACTAGCGGGGCTAAGCGGGGAGCTGTTTTTT. This encodes CASSPGLAGLSGELFF. The chain joins TRBV5-1 to TRBJ2-2; the match to TRBD2 covers 13 bases. The CDR3 spans 16 residues. The V gene end was trimmed by 4 bases and the J gene end by 7 bases; junction bases not matched to a gene: 7. Germline assignment: CDR1 SGHRS and CDR2 YFSETQ.

This clonotype was seen at least ten times. The V and J genes are TRBV7-9 and TRBJ2-2, with no clear D. Germline V gene data show CDR1 as SEHNR and CDR2 as FQNEAQ (reference sequence). Deletions cut 1 base from V and 6 bases from J, with 6 bases between. The CDR3 is 13 amino acids. The chain's CDR3 is CASSLEGSGELFF. The CDR3 DNA follows: TGTGCCAGCAGCTTAGAGGGTTCCGGGGAGCTGTTTTTT.

This clonotype was recorded many times. This sequence joins TRBV9 and TRBJ1-1; 8 bases are shared with TRBD1. The CDR3 loop spans 19 amino acids. Germline CDR1 SGDLS, CDR2 YYNGEE. The V segment lost 0 bases and the J segment 4 bases; nucleotides outside the gene matches: 17. CDR3 in DNA: TGTGCCAGCAGCGTAGAGGAGTTGCGGCAGGGGGCGTGGGGCACTGAAGCTTTCTTT. It yields the protein CASSVEELRQGAWGTEAFF.

This clonotype was found many times. The chain employs TRBV29-1 and TRBJ1-2; D gene unclear. CDR1 and CDR2 from the germline V gene are SQVTM and ANQGSEA. The CDR3 totals 15 residues. V shed 4 bases and J shed 7 bases, with 22 bases lying between them. The CDR3 spells CSVVSGGRGIFGYTF. The CDR3 DNA is TGCAGCGTTGTGTCAGGCGGGCGCGGCATATTTGGCTACACCTTC.

This clonotype was counted at least ten times. This chain links TRBV6-2 or TRBV6-3 with TRBJ2-7; possible D gene TRBD1, 6 bases. V lost 7 bases and J lost 1, with 20 bases in between. The CDR3 loop spans 16 amino acids. CDR1 and CDR2 from the germline V gene are MNHEY and SVGEGT. CDR3: CASTSLRTVNSYEQYF. CDR3 DNA: TGTGCCAGCACCTCACTCCGGACAGTAAATTCCTACGAGCAGTACTTC.

About this clonotype: This clone may be a read error of a much larger clone one base away. The genes are TRBV29-1 and TRBJ2-1; TRBD1 might be the D (5 bases). Trimming stripped 8 bases from V and 11 bases from J, with 16 bases between. CDR3 size: 11 residues. CDR1 and CDR2 from the germline V gene are SQVTM and ANQGSEA. CDR3 protein: CSIEVRGQQFF. The CDR3 DNA sequence: TGCAGCATCGAGGTAAGGGGCCAGCAGTTCTTC.

V and J are TRBV6-2 or TRBV6-3 and TRBJ2-7; TRBD2 is a possible D gene (5 bases). The germline gives CDR1 MNHEY, CDR2 SVGEGT. CDR3 length: 17 residues. V lost 6 bases to trimming and J lost 0 bases, with 21 bases between them. As DNA, the CDR3 is TGTGCCAGCAGCCCCGTTGGGAGCGCTTCCTGCTCCTACGAGCAGTACTTC. This translates into CASSPVGSASCSYEQYF.

This clonotype appeared many times. This chain connects TRBV9 to TRBJ2-1; unclear D gene. CDR1 is SGDLS and CDR2 is YYNGEE in the germline V gene. V lost 4 bases, J lost 7 bases, and 6 bases lay in between. The CDR3 is 11 residues long. This chain's CDR3 is CASSSSNEQFF. CDR3 nucleotide sequence: TGTGCCAGCAGCTCTTCTAATGAGCAGTTCTTC.

As for this clonotype: This may come from a read error, since a much larger clone is one base off. The chain combines TRBV5-1 with TRBJ1-4, with 7 bases identical to TRBD1. V dropped 2 bases and J dropped 9; count of bases not matched to a gene: 7. This CDR3 has 14 amino acids. Germline CDR1 is SGHRS and CDR2 is YFSETQ. The CDR3 loop is CASSFNRGNKKLFF. The CDR3, as DNA: TGCGCCAGCAGCTTCAACAGGGGTAACAAAAAACTGTTTTTT.

This clonotype has a count of ten or more. V and J are TRBV4-2 and TRBJ2-3; tentatively, D is TRBD2 (5 bases). The germline gives CDR1 LGHNA, CDR2 YNFKEQ. V shed 1 base and J shed 2 bases, with 13 bases lying between them. The CDR3 sequence is 16 residues long. CDR3 sequence reads: CASSQASERTTDTQYF. The DNA of the CDR3 is TGTGCCAGCAGCCAAGCTTCGGAGCGGACCACAGATACGCAGTATTTT.

This clonotype has a count of ten or more. The CDR3 here is CASSLYLAVKMGYNEQFF. In nucleotides, the CDR3 is TGTGCCAGCAGTTTATACCTAGCGGTGAAAATGGGATACAATGAGCAGTTCTTC. This rearrangement joins TRBV12-3 or TRBV12-4 to TRBJ2-1, with 7 bases lining up with TRBD2. V gave up 2 bases and J gave up 4 bases; unmatched junction bases: 14. The CDR3 loop spans 18 amino acids.

This clonotype has at least ten counts. The chain employs TRBV12-3 or TRBV12-4 and TRBJ1-6; D is unclear. This CDR3 has 16 amino acids. Deletions cut 6 bases from V and 7 bases from J, with 19 bases between. In nucleotides, the CDR3 is TGTGCCAGCAGGCATATACCTGGACCGAGAAATTCACCCCTCCACTTT. The encoded protein is CASRHIPGPRNSPLHF.

This clonotype was detected ten times or more. The J gene is TRBJ2-3, the V gene TRBV10-3; TRBD2 matches at 7 bases. This CDR3 is 14 amino acids long. Germline V gives CDR1 ENHRY, CDR2 SYGVKD. The J segment lost 2 bases and the V segment lost 9 bases, leaving 8 bases of the junction unmatched. In nucleotides, the CDR3 is TGTGCCATAAAGCGGGGACCCAACACAGATACGCAGTATTTT. Residues: CAIKRGPNTDTQYF.

In its sample, this clonotype was seen many times. The gene calls are TRBV6-2 or TRBV6-3 and TRBJ2-6; D ambiguous. This CDR3 is built from 14 residues. V lost 5 bases to trimming and J lost 0 bases, with 5 bases between them. CDR1 and CDR2 from the germline V gene are MNHEY and SVGEGT. The CDR3 nucleotides are TGTGCCAGCAGTCTAAACTCTGGGGCCAACGTCCTGACTTTC. As protein: CASSLNSGANVLTF.

This clonotype was detected ten times or more. The chain carries TRBV10-3 and TRBJ2-5; no firm D call. Trimming left V 7 bases short and J 1 base short, with 10 bases between. The V gene's germline CDR1 is ENHRY and CDR2 SYGVKD. The CDR3 length is 13 residues. For the CDR3, the DNA is TGTGCCATCAAGCCCGCGACCCAAGAGACCCAGTACTTC. Its translation: CAIKPATQETQYF.

Note on this clonotype: A single base separates this from a much larger clone, so it may be a read error. The rearrangement uses TRBV20-1 and TRBJ1-2; TRBD1 might be the D (6 bases). The CDR3 covers 14 residues. CDR1 is DFQATT, CDR2 SNEGSKA, per germline (reference sequence). In DNA form, the CDR3 reads TGCAGTGCTAGGGCCGACAGGAGTATCTATGGCGACACCTTC. The encoded protein is CSARADRSIYGDTF.